This paragraph reports one T cell receptor (beta chain). No antigen is known for it. This entry belongs to a study of T-cell memory formation after mild COVID-19. After 5'RACE with constant-segment primers, TCR alpha and TCR beta cDNA libraries carrying sample barcodes and UMIs were obtained. TCRdb itself ran the 5' RACE reads through MiXCR, one entry per CDR3 protein. The data hold around 410,000 distinct CDR3 sequences, with less than 25% observed a single time. Overall study results and limits: Clonal second-wave expansions that peaked on day 37 had unconfirmed SARS-CoV-2 specificity. Of the contracting clones, CD4+ ones lay mainly in CM and EM, and CD8+ ones in EMRA. Later expanders leaned CD4+, whereas clones that contracted between day 15 and 85 were balanced CD4/CD8.

Germline CDR1 reads SQVTM; CDR2 reads ANQGSEA. Trimming took 7 bases from V and 4 from J, leaving 7 bases between them. CDR3 length equals 10 residues. Material for sequencing was PBMCs or a T cell subset sorted from them (not recorded which). The chain has TRBV29-1 and TRBJ1-1, with D unclear. The source of this sequence is an adult woman who had mild COVID-19 (a few samples of this study predate the infection). Cell type and time point are not known. In DNA form, the CDR3 reads TGCAGCGCCAAGGGCACTGAAGCTTTCTTT. Translating it yields CSAKGTEAFF. Filled out from reference TRBV29-1 and TRBJ1-1, the complete variable domain reads SAVISQKPSRDICQRGTSLTIQCQVDSQVTMMFWYRQQPGQSLTLIATANQGSEATYESGFVIDKFPISRPNLTFSTLTVSNMSPEDSSIYLCSAKGTEAFFGQGTRLTVV.